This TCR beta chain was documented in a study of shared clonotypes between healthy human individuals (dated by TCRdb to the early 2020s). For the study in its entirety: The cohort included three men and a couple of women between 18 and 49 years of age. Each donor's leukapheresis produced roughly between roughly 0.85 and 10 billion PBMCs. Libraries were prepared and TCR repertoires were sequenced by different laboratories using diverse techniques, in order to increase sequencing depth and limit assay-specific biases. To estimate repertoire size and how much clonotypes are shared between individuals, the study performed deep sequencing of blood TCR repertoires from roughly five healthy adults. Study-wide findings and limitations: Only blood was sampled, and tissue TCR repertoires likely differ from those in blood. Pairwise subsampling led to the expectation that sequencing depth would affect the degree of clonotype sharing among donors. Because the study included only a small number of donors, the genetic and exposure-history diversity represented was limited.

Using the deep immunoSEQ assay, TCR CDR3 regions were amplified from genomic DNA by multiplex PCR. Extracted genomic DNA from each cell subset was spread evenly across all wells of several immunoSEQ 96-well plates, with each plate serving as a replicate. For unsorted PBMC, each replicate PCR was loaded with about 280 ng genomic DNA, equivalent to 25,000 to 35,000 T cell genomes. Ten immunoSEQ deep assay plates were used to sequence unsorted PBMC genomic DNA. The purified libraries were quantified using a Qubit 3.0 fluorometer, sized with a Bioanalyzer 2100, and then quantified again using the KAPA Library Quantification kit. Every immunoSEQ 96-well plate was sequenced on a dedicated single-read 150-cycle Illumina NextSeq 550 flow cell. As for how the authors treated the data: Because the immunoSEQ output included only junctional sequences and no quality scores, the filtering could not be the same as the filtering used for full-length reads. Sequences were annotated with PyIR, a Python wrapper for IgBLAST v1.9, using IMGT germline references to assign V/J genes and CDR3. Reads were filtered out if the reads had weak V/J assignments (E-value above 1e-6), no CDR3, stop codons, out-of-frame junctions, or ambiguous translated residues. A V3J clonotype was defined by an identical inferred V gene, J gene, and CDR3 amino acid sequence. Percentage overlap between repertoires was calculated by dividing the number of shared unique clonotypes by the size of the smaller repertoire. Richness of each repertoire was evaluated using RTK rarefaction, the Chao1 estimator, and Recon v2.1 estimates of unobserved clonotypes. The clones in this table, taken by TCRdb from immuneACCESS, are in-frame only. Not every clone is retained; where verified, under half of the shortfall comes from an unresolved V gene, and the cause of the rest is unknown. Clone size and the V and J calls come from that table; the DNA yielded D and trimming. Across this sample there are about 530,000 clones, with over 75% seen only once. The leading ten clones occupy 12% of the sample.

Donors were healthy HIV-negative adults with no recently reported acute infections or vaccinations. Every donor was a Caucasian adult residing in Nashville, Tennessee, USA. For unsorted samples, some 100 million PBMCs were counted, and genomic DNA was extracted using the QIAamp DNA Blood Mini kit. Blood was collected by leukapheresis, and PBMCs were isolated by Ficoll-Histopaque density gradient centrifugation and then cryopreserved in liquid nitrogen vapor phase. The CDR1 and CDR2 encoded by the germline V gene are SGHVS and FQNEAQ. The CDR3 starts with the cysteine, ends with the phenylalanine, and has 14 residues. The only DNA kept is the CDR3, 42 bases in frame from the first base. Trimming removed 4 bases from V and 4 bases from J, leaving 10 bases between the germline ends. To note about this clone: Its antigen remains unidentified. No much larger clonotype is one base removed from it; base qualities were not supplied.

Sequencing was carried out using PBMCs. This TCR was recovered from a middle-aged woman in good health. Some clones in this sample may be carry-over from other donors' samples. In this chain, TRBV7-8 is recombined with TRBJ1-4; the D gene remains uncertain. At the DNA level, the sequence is TGTGCCAGCAGCTCCTCCAGGAGTAATGAAAAACTGTTTTTT. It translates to CASSSSRSNEKLFF.